One and the same sample provided the 9 T cell receptor beta chains below, sequenced in a study of tumor-infiltrating lymphocytes in primary liver carcinoma. With about 470 ng total RNA as template and a constant-region primer, TCR beta cDNA was made. Investigators got TCR beta libraries out of three nested multiplex PCR rounds, done with slightly modified ARM-PCR. In the first two PCR rounds, TRBV1-TRBV30 forward primers were paired with a C-beta reverse primer, and each round lasted approximately 10 cycles. TCRdb analysed the multiplex PCR reads with MiXCR anew, one entry per CDR3 protein. The sample carries 150,000 to 200,000 distinct CDR3 sequences, less than 75% recorded once. For blood RNA, unsorted whole blood served as the source, and germline DNA was extracted too. Sequenced: peripheral blood. The receptors were gathered from a woman aged 55-69 years with primary liver carcinoma and hepatitis B virus infection.

Regarding this clonotype: Germline and junction disagree at one end, which may indicate a read error. V and J are TRBV7-3 and TRBJ2-1; the match to TRBD2 covers 7 bases. The CDR3 consists of 14 residues. Germline-derived CDR1 and CDR2 are SGHTA and FQGTGA. This CDR3 is CTSSVVAGDNEQFF. In DNA, the CDR3 is TGTACCAGCAGCGTCGTAGCGGGCGACAATGAGCAGTTCTTC.

This clonotype was detected many times. This chain links TRBV6-1 with TRBJ2-4; D is possibly TRBD1 (5 bases). Trimming removed 6 bases at V and 8 bases at J, with 17 bases between. Germline-derived CDR1 and CDR2 are MNHNS and SASEGT. The CDR3 spans 14 residues. The DNA for the CDR3 is TGTGCCAGCAGGTCTCAGGGCACCCAAGACATTCAGTACTTC. This sequence encodes CASRSQGTQDIQYF.

Turning to this clonotype: This may be a read error: a much more frequent sequence differs by one nucleotide. The V gene is TRBV6-6, the J gene TRBJ2-7; TRBD2 aligns across 8 bases. The CDR3 sequence is 13 residues long. Germline V gene sequence: CDR1 MNHNY, CDR2 SVGAGI (reference sequence). CDR3 DNA: TGTGCCAGTTCGGCGGGAGGAGCCTACGAGCGGTACTTC. Its translation is CASSAGGAYERYF.

Concerning this clonotype: One end of the junction varies from germline; a read error may be responsible. The rearrangement joins TRBV4-1 to TRBJ2-1, with 15 positions matching TRBD2. Germline CDR1 reads MGHRA; CDR2 reads YSYEKL. CDR3 length: 15 amino acids. This CDR3 reads CASTKGTSGRSGQFF. The DNA of the CDR3 is TGTGCCAGCACCAAGGGGACTAGCGGGAGGAGTGGGCAGTTCTTC.

On this clonotype itself: Mismatch with germline at one junction end may stem from a read error. This chain uses TRBV11-3 with TRBJ2-5; no definite D call. The V gene's germline CDR1 is SGHNT and CDR2 YENEEA. CDR3 length equals 9 residues. CDR3 in DNA: TGTGCCACCCGAGAGACCCAATACTTC. This sequence encodes CATRETQYF.

This clonotype was found a few times. The V call is TRBV6-1, the J call TRBJ2-1; maybe TRBD2 (5 bases). This CDR3 contains 15 residues. Germline V CDR1 and CDR2: MNHNS, SASEGT. V was clipped by 5 bases and J by 1 base, with 12 bases between them. DNA for the CDR3: TGTGCCAGCAGTCTTAGCGCCAATTCCTACAATGAGCAGTTCTTC. It translates to CASSLSANSYNEQFF.

Remarks on this clonotype: It may be a read error: a sequence one base away is much more abundant. CDR3 DNA: TGCAGCACCCCGACCGGCACAGATACGCAGTATTTT. It encodes CSTPTGTDTQYF. This chain joins TRBV29-1 and TRBJ2-3; D is unresolved. CDR1 and CDR2 (germline): SQVTM, ANQGSEA. This CDR3 is 12 amino acids long. The ends were cut back, 8 bases at V and 1 base at J, with 10 bases in the middle.

This chain connects TRBV14 to TRBJ1-3, with D unresolved. In germline, CDR1 is SGHDN, CDR2 FVKESK. CDR3 size: 11 residues. The V gene lost 7 bases and the J gene lost 4 bases, with 5 bases spanning the gap. The CDR3 bases are TGTGCCAGCACTCAAGGAAACACCATATATTTT. This gives the protein CASTQGNTIYF.

This clonotype is medium-sized. V usage is TRBV11-3 and J usage is TRBJ2-1; D is uncertain. V was shortened by 6 bases and J by 3 bases, with 6 bases between the two germline ends. Germline loops: CDR1 SGHNT, CDR2 YENEEA. CDR3 size: 12 residues. The CDR3 is CASSVGYNEQFF. CDR3 DNA sequence: TGTGCCAGCAGTGTGGGCTACAATGAGCAGTTCTTC.